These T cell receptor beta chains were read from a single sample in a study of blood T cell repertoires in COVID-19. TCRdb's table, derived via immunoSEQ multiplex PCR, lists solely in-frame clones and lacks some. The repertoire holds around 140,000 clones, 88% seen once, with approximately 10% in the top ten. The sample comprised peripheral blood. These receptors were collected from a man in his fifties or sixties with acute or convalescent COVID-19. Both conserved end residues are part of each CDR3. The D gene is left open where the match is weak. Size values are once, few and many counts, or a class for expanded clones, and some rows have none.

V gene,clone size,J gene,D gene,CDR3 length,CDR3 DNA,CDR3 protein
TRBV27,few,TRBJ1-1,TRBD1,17,TGTGCCAGCAGTCGCAGAGGGGACAGTTACATGAACACTGAAGCTTTCTTT,CASSRRGDSYMNTEAFF
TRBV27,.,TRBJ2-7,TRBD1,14,TGTGCCAGCAGTCCTTGGACAGGGGGCAACGAGCAGTACTTC,CASSPWTGGNEQYF
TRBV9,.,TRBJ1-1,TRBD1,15,TGTGCCAGCAGCGTAGCGGTACAGGGGCACACTGAAGCTTTCTTT,CASSVAVQGHTEAFF
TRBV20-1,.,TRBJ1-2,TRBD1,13,TGCAGTGCTAGTTCCGGGACAGAAGATGGCTACACCTTC,CSASSGTEDGYTF
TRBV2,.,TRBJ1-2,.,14,TGTGCCAGCAGACCTCCGGCCGCGGGGCATGGCTACACCTTC,CASRPPAAGHGYTF
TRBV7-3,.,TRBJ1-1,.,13,TGTGCCAGCAGCTTAGAGAAGAACACTGAAGCTTTCTTT,CASSLEKNTEAFF
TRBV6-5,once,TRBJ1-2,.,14,TGTGCCAGCAGTTATCGGCCGGAGAACTATGGCTACACCTTC,CASSYRPENYGYTF
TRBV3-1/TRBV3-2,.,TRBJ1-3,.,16,TGTGCCAGCAGCCAACGTCAGGGGAGTCTAGGAAACACCATATATTTT,CASSQRQGSLGNTIYF
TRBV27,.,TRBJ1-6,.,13,TGTGCCAGCAGTTCCACCCAGGTTCCACCCCTCCACTTT,CASSSTQVPPLHF
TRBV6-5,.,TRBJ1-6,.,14,TGTGCCAGCAGTTCTGTGGGCCTTAATTCACCCCTCCACTTT,CASSSVGLNSPLHF
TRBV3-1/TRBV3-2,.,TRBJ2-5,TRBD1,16,TGTGCCAGCAGCCAGCGGACAGGGGGCCTTAGGGAGACCCAGTACTTC,CASSQRTGGLRETQYF
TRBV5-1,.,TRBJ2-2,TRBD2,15,TGCGCCAGCAGGCCGACTAGCTTTAACACCGGGGAGCTGTTTTTT,CASRPTSFNTGELFF
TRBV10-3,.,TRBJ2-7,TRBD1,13,TGTGCCATCAGTACCTACAGGGGCGACGAGCAGTACTTC,CAISTYRGDEQYF
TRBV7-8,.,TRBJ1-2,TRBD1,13,TGTGCCAGCAGCTTCAGGGGGCTGGATGGCTACACCTTC,CASSFRGLDGYTF
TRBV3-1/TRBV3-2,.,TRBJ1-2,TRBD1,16,TGTGCCAGCAGCCAAGTCAGGACAGGGCGTTACTATGGCTACACCTTC,CASSQVRTGRYYGYTF
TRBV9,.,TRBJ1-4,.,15,TGTGCCAGCAGCGTAGGTTATCGGAGGGATGAAAAACTGTTTTTT,CASSVGYRRDEKLFF